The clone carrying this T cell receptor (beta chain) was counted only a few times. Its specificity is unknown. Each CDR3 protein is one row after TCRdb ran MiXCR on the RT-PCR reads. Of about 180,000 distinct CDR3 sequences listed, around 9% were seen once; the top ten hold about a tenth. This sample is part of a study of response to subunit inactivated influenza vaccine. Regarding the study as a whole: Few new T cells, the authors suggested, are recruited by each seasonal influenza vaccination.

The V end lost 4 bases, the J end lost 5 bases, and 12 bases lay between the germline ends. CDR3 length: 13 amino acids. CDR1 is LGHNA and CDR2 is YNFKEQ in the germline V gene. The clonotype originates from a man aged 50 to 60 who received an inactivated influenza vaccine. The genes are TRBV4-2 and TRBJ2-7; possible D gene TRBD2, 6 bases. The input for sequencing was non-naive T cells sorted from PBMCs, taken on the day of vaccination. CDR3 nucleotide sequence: TGTGCCAGCAGCCCGGGGACTGAAAACGAGCAGTACTTC. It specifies CASSPGTENEQYF.